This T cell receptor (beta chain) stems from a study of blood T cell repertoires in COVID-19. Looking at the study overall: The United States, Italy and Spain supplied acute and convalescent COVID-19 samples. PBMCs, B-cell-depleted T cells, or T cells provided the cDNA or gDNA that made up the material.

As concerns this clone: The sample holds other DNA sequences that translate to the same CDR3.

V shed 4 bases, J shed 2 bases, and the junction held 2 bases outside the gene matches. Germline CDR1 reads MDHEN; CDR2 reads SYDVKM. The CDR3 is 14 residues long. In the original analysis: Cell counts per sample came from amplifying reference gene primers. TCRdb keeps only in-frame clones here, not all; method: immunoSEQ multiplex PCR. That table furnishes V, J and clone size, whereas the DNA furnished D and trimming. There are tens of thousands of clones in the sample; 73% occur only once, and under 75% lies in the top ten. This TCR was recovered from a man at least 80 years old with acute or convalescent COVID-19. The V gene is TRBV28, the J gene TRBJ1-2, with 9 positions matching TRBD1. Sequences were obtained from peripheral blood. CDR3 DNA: TGTGCCAGCAGTTCCGGGACAGGGAACTATGGCTACACCTTC. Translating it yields CASSSGTGNYGYTF.